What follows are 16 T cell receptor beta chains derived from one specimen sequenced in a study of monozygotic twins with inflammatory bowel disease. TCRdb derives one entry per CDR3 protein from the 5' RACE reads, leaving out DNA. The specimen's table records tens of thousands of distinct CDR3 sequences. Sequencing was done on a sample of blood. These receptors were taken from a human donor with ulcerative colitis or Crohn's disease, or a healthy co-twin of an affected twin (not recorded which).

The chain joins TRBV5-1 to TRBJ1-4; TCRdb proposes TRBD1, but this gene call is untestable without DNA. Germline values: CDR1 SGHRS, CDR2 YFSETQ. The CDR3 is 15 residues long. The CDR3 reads CASRTGGGTNEKLFF.

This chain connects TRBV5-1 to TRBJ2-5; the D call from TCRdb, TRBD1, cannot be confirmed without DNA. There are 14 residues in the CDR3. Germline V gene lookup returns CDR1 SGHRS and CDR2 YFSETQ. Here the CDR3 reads CASSFDRVGETQYF.

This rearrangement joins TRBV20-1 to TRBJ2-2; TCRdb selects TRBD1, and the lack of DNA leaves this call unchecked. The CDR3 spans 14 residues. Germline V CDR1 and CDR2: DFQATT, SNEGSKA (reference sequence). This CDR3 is CSAEDRGGTGELFF.

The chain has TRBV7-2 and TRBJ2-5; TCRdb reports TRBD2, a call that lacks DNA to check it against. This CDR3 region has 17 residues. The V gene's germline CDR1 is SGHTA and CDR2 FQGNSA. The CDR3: CASSTSGTSGGRETQYF.

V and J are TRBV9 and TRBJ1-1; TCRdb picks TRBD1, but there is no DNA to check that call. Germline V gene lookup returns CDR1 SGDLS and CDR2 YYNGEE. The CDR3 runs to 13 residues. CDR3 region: CASSVDRGREAFF.

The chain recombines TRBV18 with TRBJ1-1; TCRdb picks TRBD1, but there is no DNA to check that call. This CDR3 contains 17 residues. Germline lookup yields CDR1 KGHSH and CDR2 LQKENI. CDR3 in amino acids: CASSPTGGLIGGTEAFF.

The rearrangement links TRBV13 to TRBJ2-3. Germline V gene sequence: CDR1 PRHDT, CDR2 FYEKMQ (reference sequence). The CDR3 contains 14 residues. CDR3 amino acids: CASSFPLSTDTQYF.

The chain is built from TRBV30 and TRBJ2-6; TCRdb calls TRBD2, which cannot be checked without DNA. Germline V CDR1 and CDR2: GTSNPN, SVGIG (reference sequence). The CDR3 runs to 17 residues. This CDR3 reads CAWSRLAGVAGANVLTF.

CDR3 amino acids: CASSLSSPSTGELFF. The chain links TRBV3-1 to TRBJ2-2; TCRdb selects TRBD2, and the lack of DNA leaves this call unchecked. The CDR3 totals 15 residues. From germline, CDR1 is LGHDT and CDR2 YNNKEL (reference sequence).

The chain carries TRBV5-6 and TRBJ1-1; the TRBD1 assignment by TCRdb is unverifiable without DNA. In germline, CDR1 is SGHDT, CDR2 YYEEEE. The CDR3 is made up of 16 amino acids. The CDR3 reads CASSLQGAAAATEAFF.

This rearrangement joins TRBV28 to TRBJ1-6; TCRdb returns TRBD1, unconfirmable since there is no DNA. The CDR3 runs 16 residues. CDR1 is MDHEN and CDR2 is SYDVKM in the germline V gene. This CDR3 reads CASSSQSPGGNSPLHF.

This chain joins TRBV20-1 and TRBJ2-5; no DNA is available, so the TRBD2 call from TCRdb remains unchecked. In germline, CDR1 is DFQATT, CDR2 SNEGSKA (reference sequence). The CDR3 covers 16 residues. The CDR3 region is CSAGVKSGGTAETQYF.

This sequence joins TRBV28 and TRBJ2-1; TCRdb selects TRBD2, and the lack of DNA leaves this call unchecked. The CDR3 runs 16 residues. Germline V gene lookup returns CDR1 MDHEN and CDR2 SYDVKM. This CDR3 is CASSLSTSGSKDEQFF.

The CDR3 region is CASSPGQGGVTDTQYF. This sequence joins TRBV4-3 and TRBJ2-3; TCRdb's assignment of TRBD1 cannot be checked, as there is no DNA. The germline CDR1 and CDR2 sequences are LGHNA and YSLEER. This CDR3 region has 16 residues.

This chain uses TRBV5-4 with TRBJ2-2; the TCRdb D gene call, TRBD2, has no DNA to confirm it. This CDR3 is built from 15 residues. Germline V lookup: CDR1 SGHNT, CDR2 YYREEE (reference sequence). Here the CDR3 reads CASSLGGRKTGELFF.

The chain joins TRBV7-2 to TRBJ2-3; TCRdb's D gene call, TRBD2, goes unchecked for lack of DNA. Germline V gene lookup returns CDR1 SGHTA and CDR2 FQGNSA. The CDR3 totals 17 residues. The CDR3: CASSLSSIRTSGYTQYF.